This TCR beta chain was obtained from a study of cytomegalovirus exposure and HLA in healthy donors. Study details: Genotyping of nearly 400 donors showed that around 81% belonged to the Caucasian-associated ancestry cluster. Overall study results and limits: Several V segments, TRBV6-2 and TRBV6-3 among them, could not be told apart and were dropped.

V gave up 3 bases and J gave up 1 base, with 10 bases separating them. This CDR3 has 14 residues. Germline CDR1 and CDR2: SGHDT and YYEEEE. The PCR made use of 60 Vbeta and 13 Jbeta primers. Clones were sequenced by immunoSEQ multiplex PCR, and TCRdb holds only the in-frame ones, with some missing. The sample lists a few hundred thousand clones; roughly 80% were seen once. On this clone: The antigen is unknown.

Sequenced sample: PBMCs. The genes are TRBV5-6 and TRBJ2-5, with D tentatively TRBD1 (6 bases). This receptor was taken from a girl under 10 years old in good health and CMV-seronegative. CDR3 loop: CASSSTGRQETQYF. CDR3 DNA sequence: TGTGCCAGCAGCTCCACAGGGCGCCAAGAGACCCAGTACTTC.